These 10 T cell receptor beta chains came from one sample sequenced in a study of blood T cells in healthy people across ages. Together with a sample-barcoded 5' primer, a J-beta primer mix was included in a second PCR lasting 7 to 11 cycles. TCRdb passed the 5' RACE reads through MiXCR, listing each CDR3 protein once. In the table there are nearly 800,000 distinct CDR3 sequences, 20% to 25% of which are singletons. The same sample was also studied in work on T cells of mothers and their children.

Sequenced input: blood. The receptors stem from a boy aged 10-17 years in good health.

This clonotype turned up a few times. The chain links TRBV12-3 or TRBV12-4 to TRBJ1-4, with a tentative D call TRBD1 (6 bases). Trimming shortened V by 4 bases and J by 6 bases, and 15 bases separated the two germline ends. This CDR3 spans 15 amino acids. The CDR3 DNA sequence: TGTGCCAGCAGTTCCCGAGGGGGGGAGGATGAAAAACTGTTTTTT. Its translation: CASSSRGGEDEKLFF.

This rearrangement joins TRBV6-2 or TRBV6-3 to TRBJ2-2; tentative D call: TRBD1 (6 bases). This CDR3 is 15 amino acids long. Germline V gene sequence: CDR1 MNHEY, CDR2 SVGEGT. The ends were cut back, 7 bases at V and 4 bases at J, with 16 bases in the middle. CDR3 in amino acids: CASITGLKGTGELFF. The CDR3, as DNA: TGTGCCAGCATCACAGGGCTAAAAGGCACCGGGGAGCTGTTTTTT.

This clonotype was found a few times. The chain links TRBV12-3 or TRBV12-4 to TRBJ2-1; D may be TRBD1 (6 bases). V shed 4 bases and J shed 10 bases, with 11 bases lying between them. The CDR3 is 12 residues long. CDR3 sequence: CASSSETGEQFF. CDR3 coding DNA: TGTGCCAGCAGTTCAGAGACAGGAGAGCAGTTCTTC.

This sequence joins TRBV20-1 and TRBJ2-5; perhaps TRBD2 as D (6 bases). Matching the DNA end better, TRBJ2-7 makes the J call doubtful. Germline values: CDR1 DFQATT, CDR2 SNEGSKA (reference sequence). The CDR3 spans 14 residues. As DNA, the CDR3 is TGCAGTGCTAGGTGGGGAGGTCGCCCCTACGAGCAGTACTTC. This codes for CSARWGGRPYEQYF.

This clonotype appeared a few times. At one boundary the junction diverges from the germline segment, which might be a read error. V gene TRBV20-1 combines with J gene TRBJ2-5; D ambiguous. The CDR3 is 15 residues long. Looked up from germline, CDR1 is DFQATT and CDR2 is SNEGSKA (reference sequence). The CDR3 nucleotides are TGCAATGCTCCTACTCTGGACCACTCGTCAGAGACCCAGTACTTC. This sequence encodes CNAPTLDHSSETQYF.

CDR3 DNA sequence: TGTGCCAGCAGCTTAGGAGGAGCAACCTACGAGCAGTACTTC. Its protein is CASSLGGATYEQYF. V is TRBV7-6 and J is TRBJ2-7; the D is unclear. The CDR3 covers 14 residues. Trimming cost V 1 base and J 2 bases, with 9 bases left between them. From germline, CDR1 is SGHVS and CDR2 FNYEAQ.

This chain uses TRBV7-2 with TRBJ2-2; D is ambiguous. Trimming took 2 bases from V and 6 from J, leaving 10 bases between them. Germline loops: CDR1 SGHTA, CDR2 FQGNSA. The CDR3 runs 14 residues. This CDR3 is CASSLLLSAGELFF. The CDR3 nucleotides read TGTGCCAGCAGCTTACTTTTATCTGCCGGGGAGCTGTTTTTT.

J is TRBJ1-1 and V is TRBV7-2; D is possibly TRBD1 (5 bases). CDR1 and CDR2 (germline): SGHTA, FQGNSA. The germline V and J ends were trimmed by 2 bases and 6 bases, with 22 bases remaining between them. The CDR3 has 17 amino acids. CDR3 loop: CASSLFGTAGGIAEAFF. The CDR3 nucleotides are TGTGCCAGCAGCTTATTCGGGACTGCCGGAGGAATCGCTGAAGCTTTCTTT.

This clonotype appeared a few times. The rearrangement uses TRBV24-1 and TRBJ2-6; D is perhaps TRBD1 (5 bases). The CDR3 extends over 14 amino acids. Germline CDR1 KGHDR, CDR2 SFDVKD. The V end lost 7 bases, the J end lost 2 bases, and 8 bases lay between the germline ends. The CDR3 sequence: CATSWGPGANVLTF. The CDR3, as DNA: TGTGCCACCAGCTGGGGCCCTGGGGCCAACGTCCTGACTTTC.

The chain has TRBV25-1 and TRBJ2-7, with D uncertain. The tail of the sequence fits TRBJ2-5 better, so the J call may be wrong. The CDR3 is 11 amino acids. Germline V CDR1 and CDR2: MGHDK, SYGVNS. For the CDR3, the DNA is TGTGCCAGCAGTGAACCAGAGACCCAGTACTTC. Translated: CASSEPETQYF.